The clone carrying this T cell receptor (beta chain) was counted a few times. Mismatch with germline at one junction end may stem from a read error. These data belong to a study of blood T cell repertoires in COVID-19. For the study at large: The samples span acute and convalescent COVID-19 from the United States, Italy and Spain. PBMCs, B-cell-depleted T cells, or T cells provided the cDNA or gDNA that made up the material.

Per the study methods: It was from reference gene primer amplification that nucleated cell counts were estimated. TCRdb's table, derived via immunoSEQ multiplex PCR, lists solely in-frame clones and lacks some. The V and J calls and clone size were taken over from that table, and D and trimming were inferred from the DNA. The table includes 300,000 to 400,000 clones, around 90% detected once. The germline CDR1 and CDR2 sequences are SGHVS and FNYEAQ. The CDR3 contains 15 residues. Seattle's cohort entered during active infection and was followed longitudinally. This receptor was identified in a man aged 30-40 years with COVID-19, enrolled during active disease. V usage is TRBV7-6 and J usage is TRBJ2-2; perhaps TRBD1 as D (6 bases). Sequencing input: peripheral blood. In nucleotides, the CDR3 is TGTGCCAGCAGCTTACAGGGGTCGAATACCGGGGAGCTGTTTTTT. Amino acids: CASSLQGSNTGELFF.